This T cell receptor beta chain was sequenced during a study of CD8+CD57+ T cells in acquired aplastic anemia. TCR beta VDJ combinations and CDR3 sequences were profiled from genomic DNA. TCRdb reprocessed the reads via MiXCR and lists one record per CDR3 protein. The repertoire holds some 42,000 distinct CDR3 sequences, with around 67% as singletons. Study findings and constraints: Patients and controls were found to share twenty-nine CD8+ CDR3 sequences.

On this clonotype: Its cognate antigen is unknown.

Deletions cut 0 bases from V and 10 bases from J, with 16 bases between. Germline loops: CDR1 SGHRS, CDR2 YFSETQ. The CDR3 totals 14 residues. The rearrangement joins TRBV5-1 to TRBJ1-1; D unclear. Sequenced material: sorted CD4+, CD8+, or CD8+CD57+ T cells (not recorded which) from PBMCs. The sequence came from a human donor in good health, serving as a control. Here the CDR3 DNA reads TGCGCCAGCAGCTTGGCGGGCGGCGGCGAGGTAGCTTTCTTT. Amino acids: CASSLAGGGEVAFF.